This record covers a single T cell receptor beta chain. This sample stems from a study of blood T cell repertoires in COVID-19. Sequenced by immunoSEQ multiplex PCR; TCRdb stores in-frame clones only, minus some. The sample has 140,000 to 150,000 clones; about four fifths are singletons. The germline V gene encodes CDR1 LNHDA and CDR2 SQIVND (reference sequence). V lost 4 bases and J 6 bases, leaving 12 bases between the germline ends. The CDR3 is made up of 13 amino acids. The clonotype comes from a human donor in a cohort sampled during active COVID-19. The sample taken for sequencing was peripheral blood. This chain connects TRBV19 to TRBJ1-2; maybe TRBD1 (6 bases). This chain's CDR3 is CASSRGREDGYTF. For the CDR3, the DNA is TGTGCCAGTAGTAGGGGGCGGGAGGATGGCTACACCTTC.